What follows are 5 T cell receptor beta chains derived from one specimen sequenced in a study of response to subunit inactivated influenza vaccine. TCRdb ran MiXCR on the RT-PCR reads and lists one entry per CDR3 protein. The profile covers 530,000 or so distinct CDR3 sequences, with less than 15% appearing a single time and 11% taken by the ten largest. The specimen comprised PBMCs from blood, sampled roughly 12 days after vaccination. The origin of the receptors is a man aged 50 or older who received an inactivated influenza vaccine.

This chain uses TRBV21-1 with TRBJ2-7; the table's D gene call, TRBD1, was not cross checked with the DNA. TRBV21-1 counts as a pseudogene. The CDR3 is made up of 11 amino acids. This chain's CDR3 is CATDRIYEQYF. In nucleotides, the CDR3 is TGTGCCACGGACAGAATATACGAGCAGTACTTC.

This chain links TRBV4-1 with TRBJ1-2, with D tentatively TRBD1 (6 bases). Germline V lookup: CDR1 MGHRA, CDR2 YSYEKL. Between the trimmed V and J ends, which lost 5 bases and 1 base, there was a span of 20 bases. This CDR3 is built from 17 residues. CDR3 sequence: CASSLTGTSSLNYGYTF. The CDR3 DNA sequence: TGCGCCAGCAGCTTAACAGGGACTTCCAGTCTTAACTATGGCTACACCTTC.

The chain recombines TRBV7-9 with TRBJ2-7; 10 bases align to TRBD2. Per germline, CDR1 SEHNR and CDR2 FQNEAQ (reference sequence). The junction had 4 bases not matched to a gene; V was cut back by 5 bases and J by 3 bases. CDR3 size: 14 residues. The CDR3, as DNA: TGTGCCAGCAGCACTAGCGGGACTAACTACGAGCAGTACTTC. Amino acids: CASSTSGTNYEQYF.

This sequence joins TRBV25-1 and TRBJ2-7, with D maybe TRBD1 (5 bases). V lost 4 bases, J lost 8 bases, and 15 bases lay in between. Germline assignment: CDR1 MGHDK and CDR2 SYGVNS. CDR3 length: 13 amino acids. CDR3 coding DNA: TGTGCCAGCAGTGTAAAAGGGGTGAGCAAGCAGTACTTC. This codes for CASSVKGVSKQYF.

This clonotype has a count of ten or more. The chain joins TRBV11-3 to TRBJ2-3; D perhaps matches TRBD2 (5 bases). The CDR3 is 13 amino acids. V was shortened by 6 bases and J by 9 bases, with 16 bases between the two germline ends. Per the germline V gene, CDR1 is SGHNT and CDR2 is YENEEA. CDR3 nucleotides: TGTGCCAGCAGTCTCTTCCTCGGGGAAACGCAGTATTTT. This encodes CASSLFLGETQYF.